The T cell receptor beta chain under discussion was sequenced for a study of shared clonotypes between healthy human individuals. TCRdb keeps only in-frame clones here, not all; method: immunoSEQ multiplex PCR. The sample has approximately 1.5 million clones, around 98.5% seen once. The sample comprised naive CD4+ T cells sorted from blood. The subset denotes: CD45RA+ positively selected. The TCR originated in a man aged 25 to 45 in good health.

This chain's CDR3 is CASRGNSNQPQHF. The CDR3, as DNA: TGTGCCAGCAGGGGTAATAGCAATCAGCCCCAGCATTTT. The chain joins TRBV28 to TRBJ1-5, with D unresolved. Trimming cost V 6 bases and J 0 bases, with 6 bases left between them. This CDR3 comprises 13 residues. CDR1 and CDR2 from the germline V gene are MDHEN and SYDVKM.